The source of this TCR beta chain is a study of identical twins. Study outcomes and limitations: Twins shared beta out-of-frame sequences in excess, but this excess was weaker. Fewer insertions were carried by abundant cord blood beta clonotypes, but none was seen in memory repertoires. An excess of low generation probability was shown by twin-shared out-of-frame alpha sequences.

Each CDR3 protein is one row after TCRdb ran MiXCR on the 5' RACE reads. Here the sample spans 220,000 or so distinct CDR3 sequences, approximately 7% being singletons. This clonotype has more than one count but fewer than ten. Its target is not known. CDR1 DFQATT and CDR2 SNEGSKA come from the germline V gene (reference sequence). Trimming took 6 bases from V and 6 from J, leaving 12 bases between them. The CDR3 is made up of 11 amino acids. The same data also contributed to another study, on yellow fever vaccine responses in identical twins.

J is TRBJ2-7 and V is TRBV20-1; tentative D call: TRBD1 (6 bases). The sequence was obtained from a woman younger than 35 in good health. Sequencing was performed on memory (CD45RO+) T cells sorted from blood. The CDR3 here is CSASTRGEQYF. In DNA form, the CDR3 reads TGCAGTGCAAGTACCAGGGGCGAGCAGTACTTC.